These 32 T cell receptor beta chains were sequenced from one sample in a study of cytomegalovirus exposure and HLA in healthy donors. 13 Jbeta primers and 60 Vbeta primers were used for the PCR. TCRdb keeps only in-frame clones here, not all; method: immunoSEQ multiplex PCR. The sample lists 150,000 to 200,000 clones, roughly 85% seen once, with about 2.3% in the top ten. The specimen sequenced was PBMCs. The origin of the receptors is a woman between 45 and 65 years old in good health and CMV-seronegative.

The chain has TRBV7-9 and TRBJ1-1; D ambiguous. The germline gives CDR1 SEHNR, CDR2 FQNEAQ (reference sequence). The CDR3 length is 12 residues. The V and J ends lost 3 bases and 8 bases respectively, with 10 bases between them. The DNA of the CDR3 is TGTGCCAGCAGCTTTTCCCGGGAAGAAGCTTTCTTT. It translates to CASSFSREEAFF.

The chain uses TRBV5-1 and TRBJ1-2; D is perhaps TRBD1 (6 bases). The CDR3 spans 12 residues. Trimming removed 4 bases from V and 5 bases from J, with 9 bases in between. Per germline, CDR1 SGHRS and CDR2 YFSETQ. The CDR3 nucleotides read TGCGCCAGCAGCGGGCAGGGGTATGGCTACACCTTC. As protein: CASSGQGYGYTF.

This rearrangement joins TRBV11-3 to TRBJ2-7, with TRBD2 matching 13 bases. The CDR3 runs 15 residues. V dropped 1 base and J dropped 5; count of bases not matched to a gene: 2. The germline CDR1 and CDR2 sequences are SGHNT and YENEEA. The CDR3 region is CASSLGLAGGNEQYF. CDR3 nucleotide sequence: TGTGCCAGCAGCTTAGGACTAGCGGGAGGAAACGAGCAGTACTTC.

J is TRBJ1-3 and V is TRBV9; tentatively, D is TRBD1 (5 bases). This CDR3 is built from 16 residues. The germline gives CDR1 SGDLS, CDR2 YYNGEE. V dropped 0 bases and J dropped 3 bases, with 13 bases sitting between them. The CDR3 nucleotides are TGTGCCAGCAGCGTAGGTCAGGGATTATATGGAAACACCATATATTTT. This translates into CASSVGQGLYGNTIYF.

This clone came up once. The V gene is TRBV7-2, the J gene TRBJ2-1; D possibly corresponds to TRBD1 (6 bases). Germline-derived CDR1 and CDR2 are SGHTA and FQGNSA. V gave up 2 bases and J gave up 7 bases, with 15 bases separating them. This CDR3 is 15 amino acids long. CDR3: CASSLRGQQFNEQFF. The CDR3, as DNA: TGTGCCAGCAGCTTAAGGGGACAACAGTTTAATGAGCAGTTCTTC. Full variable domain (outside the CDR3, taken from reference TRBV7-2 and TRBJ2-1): GAGVSQSPSNKVTEKGKDVELRCDPISGHTALYWYRQSLGQGLEFLIYFQGNSAPDKSGLPSDRFSAERTGGSVSTLTIQRTQQEDSAVYLCASSLRGQQFNEQFFGPGTRLTVL.

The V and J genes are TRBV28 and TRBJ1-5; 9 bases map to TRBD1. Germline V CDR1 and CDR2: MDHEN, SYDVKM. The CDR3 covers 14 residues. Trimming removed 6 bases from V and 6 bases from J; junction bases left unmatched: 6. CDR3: CASSTGTGPQPQHF. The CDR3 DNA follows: TGTGCCAGCAGCACCGGGACAGGGCCTCAGCCCCAGCATTTT.

The CDR3 here is CASHLGQGQVSNQPQHF. CDR3 nucleotides: TGTGCCAGCCACCTAGGTCAGGGACAGGTGAGCAATCAGCCCCAGCATTTT. J is TRBJ1-5 and V is TRBV19; 8 bases are a match to TRBD1. Germline V gene sequence: CDR1 LNHDA, CDR2 SQIVND (reference sequence). The CDR3 extends over 17 amino acids. V was clipped by 9 bases and J by 1 base; unmatched bases: 14.

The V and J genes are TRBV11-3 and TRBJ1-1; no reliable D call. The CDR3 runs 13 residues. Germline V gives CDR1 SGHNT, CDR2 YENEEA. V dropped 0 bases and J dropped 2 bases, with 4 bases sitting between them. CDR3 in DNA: TGTGCCAGCAGCTTAGAGGCAAACACTGAAGCTTTCTTT. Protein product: CASSLEANTEAFF.

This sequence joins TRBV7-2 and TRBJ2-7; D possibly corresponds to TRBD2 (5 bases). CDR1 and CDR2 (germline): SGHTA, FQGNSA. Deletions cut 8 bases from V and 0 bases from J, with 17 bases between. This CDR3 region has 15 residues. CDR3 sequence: CASGVGAGSSYEQYF. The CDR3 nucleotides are TGTGCCAGCGGGGTGGGCGCGGGTAGCTCCTACGAGCAGTACTTC.

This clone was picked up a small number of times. The DNA of the CDR3 is TGTGCCAGCAGGGAACAGGCCAATCAGCCCCAGCATTTT. Translated, it gives CASREQANQPQHF. The chain combines TRBV6-1 with TRBJ1-5; perhaps TRBD1 as D (5 bases). This CDR3 comprises 13 residues. Germline loops: CDR1 MNHNS, CDR2 SASEGT. Trimming left V 6 bases short and J 3 bases short, with 9 bases between.

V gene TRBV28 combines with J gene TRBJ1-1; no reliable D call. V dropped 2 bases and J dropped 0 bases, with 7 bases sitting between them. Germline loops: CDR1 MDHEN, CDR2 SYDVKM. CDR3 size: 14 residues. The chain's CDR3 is CASSLIPVNTEAFF. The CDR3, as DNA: TGTGCCAGCAGTTTAATACCAGTGAACACTGAAGCTTTCTTT.

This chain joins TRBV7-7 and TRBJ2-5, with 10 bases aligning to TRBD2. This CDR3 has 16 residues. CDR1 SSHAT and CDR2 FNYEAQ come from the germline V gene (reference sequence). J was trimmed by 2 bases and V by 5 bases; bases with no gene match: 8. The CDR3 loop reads CASSPRWTSGQETQYF. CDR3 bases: TGTGCCAGCAGCCCCCGATGGACTAGCGGACAAGAGACCCAGTACTTC.

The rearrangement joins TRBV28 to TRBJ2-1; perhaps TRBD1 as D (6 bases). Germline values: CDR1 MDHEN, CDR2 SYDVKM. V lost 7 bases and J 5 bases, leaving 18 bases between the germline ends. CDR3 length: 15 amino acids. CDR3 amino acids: CASTTFRDTNNEQFF. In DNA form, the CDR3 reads TGTGCCAGCACCACATTCCGGGACACTAACAATGAGCAGTTCTTC.

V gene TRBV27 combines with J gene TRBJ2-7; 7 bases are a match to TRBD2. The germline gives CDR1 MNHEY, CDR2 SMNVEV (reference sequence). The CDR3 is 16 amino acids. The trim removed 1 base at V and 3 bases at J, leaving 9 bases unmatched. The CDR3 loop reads CASSLFGHSGGYEQYF. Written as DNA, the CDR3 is TGTGCCAGCAGTTTATTTGGGCATTCGGGGGGCTACGAGCAGTACTTC.

CDR3 amino acids: CASSLSLEYNEQFF. The CDR3 bases are TGTGCCAGCAGCTTAAGCCTAGAGTACAATGAGCAGTTCTTC. The chain carries TRBV7-3 and TRBJ2-1, with D uncertain. With 1 base removed from V and 4 bases from J, the gap between germline ends came to 8 bases. From germline, CDR1 is SGHTA and CDR2 FQGTGA. The CDR3 loop spans 14 amino acids.

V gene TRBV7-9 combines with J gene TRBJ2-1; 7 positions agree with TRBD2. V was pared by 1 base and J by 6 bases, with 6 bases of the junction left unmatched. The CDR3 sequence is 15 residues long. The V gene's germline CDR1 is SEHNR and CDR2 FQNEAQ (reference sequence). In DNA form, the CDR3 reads TGTGCCAGCAGCTTAGGGGGAGGGCCTCGCAATGAGCAGTTCTTC. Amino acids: CASSLGGGPRNEQFF.

The chain's CDR3 is CASRSDRAGELFF. CDR3 nucleotide sequence: TGTGCCAGCAGATCAGACAGGGCCGGGGAGCTGTTTTTT. The chain combines TRBV28 with TRBJ2-2; 7 bases align to TRBD1. V lost 6 bases, J lost 6 bases, and 4 bases stayed unmatched. This CDR3 region has 13 residues. Germline values: CDR1 MDHEN, CDR2 SYDVKM.

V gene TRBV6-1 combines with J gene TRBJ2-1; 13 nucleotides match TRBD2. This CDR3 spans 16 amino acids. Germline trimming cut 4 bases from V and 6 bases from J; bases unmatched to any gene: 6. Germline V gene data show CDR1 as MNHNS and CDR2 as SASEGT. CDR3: CASSVLGLAGSNEQFF. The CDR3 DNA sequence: TGTGCCAGCAGTGTGCTGGGACTAGCGGGGTCCAATGAGCAGTTCTTC.

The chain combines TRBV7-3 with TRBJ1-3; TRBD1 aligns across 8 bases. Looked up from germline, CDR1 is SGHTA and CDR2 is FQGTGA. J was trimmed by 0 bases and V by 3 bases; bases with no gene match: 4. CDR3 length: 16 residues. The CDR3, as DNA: TGTGCCAGCAGCTTCGGACAGGGACGCTCTGGAAACACCATATATTTT. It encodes CASSFGQGRSGNTIYF.

DNA for the CDR3: TGCAGCGTTCAGATAGCGGGGCACTCCTACAATGAGCAGTTCTTC. It is translated as CSVQIAGHSYNEQFF. The genes are TRBV29-1 and TRBJ2-1; 8 bases align to TRBD2. This CDR3 is built from 15 residues. Germline V gene data show CDR1 as SQVTM and CDR2 as ANQGSEA. The trim removed 5 bases at V and 0 bases at J, leaving 6 bases unmatched.

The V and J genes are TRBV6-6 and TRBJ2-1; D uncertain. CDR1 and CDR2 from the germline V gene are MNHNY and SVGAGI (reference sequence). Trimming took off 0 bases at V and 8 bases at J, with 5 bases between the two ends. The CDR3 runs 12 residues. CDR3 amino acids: CASSYSSYEQFF. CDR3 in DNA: TGTGCCAGCAGTTACTCTTCGTATGAGCAGTTCTTC.

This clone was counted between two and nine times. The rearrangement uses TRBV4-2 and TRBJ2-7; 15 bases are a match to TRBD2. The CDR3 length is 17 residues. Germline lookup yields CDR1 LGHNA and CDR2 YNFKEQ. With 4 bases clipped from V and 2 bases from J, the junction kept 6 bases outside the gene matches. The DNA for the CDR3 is TGTGCCAGCAGCCCTGGGACTAGCGGGAGGAAAACCTACGAGCAGTACTTC. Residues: CASSPGTSGRKTYEQYF.

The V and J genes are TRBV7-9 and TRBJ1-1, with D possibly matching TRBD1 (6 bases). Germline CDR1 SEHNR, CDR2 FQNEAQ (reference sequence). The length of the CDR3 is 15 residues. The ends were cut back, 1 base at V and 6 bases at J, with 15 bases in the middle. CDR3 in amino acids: CASSLVEIKGAEAFF. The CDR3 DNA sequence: TGTGCCAGCAGCTTAGTAGAGATCAAGGGGGCTGAAGCTTTCTTT.

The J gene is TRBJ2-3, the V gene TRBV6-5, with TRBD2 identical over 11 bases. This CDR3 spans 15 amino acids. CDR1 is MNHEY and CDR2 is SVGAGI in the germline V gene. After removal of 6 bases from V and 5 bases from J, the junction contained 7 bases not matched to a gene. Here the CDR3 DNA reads TGTGCCAGCAGAGCTAGCGGGAGGTATGGAGATACGCAGTATTTT. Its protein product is CASRASGRYGDTQYF.

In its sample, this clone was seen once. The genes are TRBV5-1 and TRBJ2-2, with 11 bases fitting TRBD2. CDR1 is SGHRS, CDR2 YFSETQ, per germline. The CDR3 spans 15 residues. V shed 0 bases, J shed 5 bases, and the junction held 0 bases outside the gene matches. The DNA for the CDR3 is TGCGCCAGCAGCTTGGCTAGCGGGGGGACCGGGGAGCTGTTTTTT. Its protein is CASSLASGGTGELFF.

In DNA form, the CDR3 reads TGTGCCAGCAGCGCCGGAGGGCGGGAGACCCAGTACTTC. Its protein product is CASSAGGRETQYF. This rearrangement joins TRBV7-2 to TRBJ2-5, with D perhaps matching TRBD2 (6 bases). There are 13 residues in the CDR3. The ends were cut back, 5 bases at V and 5 bases at J, with 12 bases in the middle. Germline V CDR1 and CDR2: SGHTA, FQGNSA.

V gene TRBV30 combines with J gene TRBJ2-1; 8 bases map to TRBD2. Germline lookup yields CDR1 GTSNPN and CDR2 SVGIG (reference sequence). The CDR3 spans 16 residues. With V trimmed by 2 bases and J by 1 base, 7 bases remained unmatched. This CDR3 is CAWSRGTRQSYNEQFF. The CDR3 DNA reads TGTGCCTGGAGTAGGGGGACTAGGCAGTCCTACAATGAGCAGTTCTTC.

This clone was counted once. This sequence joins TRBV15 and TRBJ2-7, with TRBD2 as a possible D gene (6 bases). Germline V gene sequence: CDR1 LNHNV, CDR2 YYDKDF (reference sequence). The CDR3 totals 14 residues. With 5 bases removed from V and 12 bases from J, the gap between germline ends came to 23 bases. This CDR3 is CATSHSNGRGNLYF. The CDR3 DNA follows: TGTGCCACCAGCCACTCAAACGGGAGAGGGAATCTGTACTTC.

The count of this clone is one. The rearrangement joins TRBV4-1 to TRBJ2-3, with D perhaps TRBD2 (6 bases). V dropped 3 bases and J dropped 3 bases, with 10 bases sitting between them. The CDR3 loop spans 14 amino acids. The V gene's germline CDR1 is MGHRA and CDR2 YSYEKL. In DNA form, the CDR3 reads TGCGCCAGCAGCCATGGACTAACGACAGATACGCAGTATTTT. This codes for CASSHGLTTDTQYF.

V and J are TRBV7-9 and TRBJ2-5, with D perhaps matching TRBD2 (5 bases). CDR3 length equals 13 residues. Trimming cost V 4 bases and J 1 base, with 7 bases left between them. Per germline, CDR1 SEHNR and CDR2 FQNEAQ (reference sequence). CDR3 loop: CASSSGIQETQYF. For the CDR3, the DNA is TGTGCCAGCAGCTCGGGGATCCAAGAGACCCAGTACTTC.

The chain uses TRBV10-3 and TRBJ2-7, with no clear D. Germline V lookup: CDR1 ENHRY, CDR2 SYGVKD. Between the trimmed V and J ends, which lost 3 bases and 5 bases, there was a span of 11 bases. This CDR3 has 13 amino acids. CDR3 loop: CAISDRQVDEQYF. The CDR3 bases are TGTGCCATCAGTGATCGTCAGGTAGACGAGCAGTACTTC.

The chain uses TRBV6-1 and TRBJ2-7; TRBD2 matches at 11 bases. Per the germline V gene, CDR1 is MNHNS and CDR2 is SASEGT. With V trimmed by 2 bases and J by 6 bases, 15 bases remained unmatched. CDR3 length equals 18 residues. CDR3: CASSEWVSGRVGTSEQYF. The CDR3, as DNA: TGTGCCAGCAGTGAATGGGTTAGCGGGAGGGTTGGAACTAGCGAGCAGTACTTC.